This TCR beta chain was profiled in a study of PD-L1 blockade in urothelial cancer. Study in general: Administration of atezolizumab to patients began in about 2014, at 1,200 mg intravenously every 3 weeks. Between 0 and 3 chemotherapy regimens preceded treatment for each patient. Among blood samples, the median T cell count was some 140,000.

The V gene lost 3 bases and the J gene lost 0 bases, with 15 bases spanning the gap. This CDR3 has 16 amino acids. Germline CDR1 and CDR2: SGHNT and YYREEE (reference sequence). TCRdb keeps only in-frame clones here, not all; method: immunoSEQ multiplex PCR. Here the sample spans more than 75,000 clones, 80% to 85% being singletons. Time point indicated: pretreatment peripheral blood. Pretreatment and on-treatment samples were taken, numbering 1 to 8 per patient. Sequencing was performed on PBMCs, taken around atezolizumab (anti-PD-L1) treatment. The receptor was isolated from a man aged 55 to 70 with urothelial cancer. The V gene is TRBV5-4, the J gene TRBJ2-5; a weak D match, TRBD2 (6 bases). CDR3 sequence reads: CASSWARGNNQETQYF. In nucleotides, the CDR3 is TGTGCCAGCAGCTGGGCGCGGGGCAACAACCAAGAGACCCAGTACTTC.